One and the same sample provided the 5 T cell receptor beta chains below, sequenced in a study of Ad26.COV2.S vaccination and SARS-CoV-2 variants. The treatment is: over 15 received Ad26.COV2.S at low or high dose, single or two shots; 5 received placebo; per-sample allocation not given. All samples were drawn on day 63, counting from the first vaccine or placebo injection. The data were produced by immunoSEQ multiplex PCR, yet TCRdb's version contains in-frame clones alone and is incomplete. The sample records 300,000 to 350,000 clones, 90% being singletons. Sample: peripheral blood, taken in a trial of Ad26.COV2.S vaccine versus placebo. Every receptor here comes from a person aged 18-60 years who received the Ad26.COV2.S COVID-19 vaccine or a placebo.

DNA for the CDR3: TGTGCCAGCAGCGCTGGGGTCAGTCCTAACAATGAGCAGTTCTTC. Its translation: CASSAGVSPNNEQFF. The chain joins TRBV9 to TRBJ2-1; no firm D call. Germline V lookup: CDR1 SGDLS, CDR2 YYNGEE. This CDR3 has 15 amino acids. V lost 3 bases and J lost 5, with 15 bases in between.

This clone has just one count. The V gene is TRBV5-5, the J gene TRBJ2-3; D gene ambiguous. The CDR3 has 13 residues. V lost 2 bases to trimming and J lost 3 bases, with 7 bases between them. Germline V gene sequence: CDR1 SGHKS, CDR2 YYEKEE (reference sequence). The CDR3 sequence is CASSFGRTDTQYF. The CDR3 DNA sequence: TGTGCCAGCAGCTTTGGCAGGACAGATACGCAGTATTTT.

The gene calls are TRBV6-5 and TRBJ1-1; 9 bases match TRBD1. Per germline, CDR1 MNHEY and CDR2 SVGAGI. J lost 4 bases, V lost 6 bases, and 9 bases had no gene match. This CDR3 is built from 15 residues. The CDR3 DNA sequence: TGTGCCAGCAGAGCGTTGCGGACAGGGGCCACTGAAGCTTTCTTT. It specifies CASRALRTGATEAFF.

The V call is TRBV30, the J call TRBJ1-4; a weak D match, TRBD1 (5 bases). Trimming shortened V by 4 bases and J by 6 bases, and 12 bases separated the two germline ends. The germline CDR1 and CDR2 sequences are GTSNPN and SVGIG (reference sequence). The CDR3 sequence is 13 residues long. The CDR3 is CAWTFGGDEKLFF. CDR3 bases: TGTGCCTGGACCTTTGGGGGGGATGAAAAACTGTTTTTT.

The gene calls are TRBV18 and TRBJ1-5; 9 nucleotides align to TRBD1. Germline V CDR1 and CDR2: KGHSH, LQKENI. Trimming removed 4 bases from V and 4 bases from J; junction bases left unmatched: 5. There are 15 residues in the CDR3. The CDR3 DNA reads TGTGCCAGCTCACAGGACAGGGGTGGGAATCAGCCCCAGCATTTT. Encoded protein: CASSQDRGGNQPQHF.